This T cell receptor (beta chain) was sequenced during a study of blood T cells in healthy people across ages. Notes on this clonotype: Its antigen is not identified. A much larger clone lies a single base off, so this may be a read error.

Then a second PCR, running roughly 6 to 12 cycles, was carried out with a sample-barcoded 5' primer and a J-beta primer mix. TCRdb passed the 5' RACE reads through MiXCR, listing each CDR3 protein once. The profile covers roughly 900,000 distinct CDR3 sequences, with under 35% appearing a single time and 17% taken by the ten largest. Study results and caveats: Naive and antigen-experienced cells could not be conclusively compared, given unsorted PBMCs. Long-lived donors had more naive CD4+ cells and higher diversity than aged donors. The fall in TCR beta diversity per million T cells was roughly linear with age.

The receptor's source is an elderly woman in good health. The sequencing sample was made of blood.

CDR3 in DNA: TGTGCCAGCAACCAACAGTCACTGAGTACAGATACGCAGTATTTT. As protein: CASNQQSLSTDTQYF. The gene calls are TRBV3-1 and TRBJ2-3; D uncertain. The CDR3 covers 15 residues. In germline, CDR1 is LGHDT, CDR2 YNNKEL (reference sequence).